This TCR beta chain stems from a study of blood T cell repertoires in COVID-19. Study summary: Italy, Spain and the United States were the sources of the convalescent and acute COVID-19 samples. Sources were T cells, B-cell-depleted T cells, or PBMCs; the material itself was cDNA or gDNA.

The V gene end was trimmed by 3 bases and the J gene end by 4 bases; junction bases not matched to a gene: 10. Per germline, CDR1 SGHNT and CDR2 YYREEE (reference sequence). The CDR3 has 16 amino acids. As processed by the authors: Researchers report that nucleated cell counts were estimated from reference gene primer amplification. Using immunoSEQ multiplex PCR, the repertoire was profiled, and TCRdb retains in-frame clones only, with some absent. V and J calls and clone size are copied from that table; D and trimming were computed from the DNA. The data contain 90,000 to 120,000 clones, just over 70% of them singletons.

J is TRBJ2-1 and V is TRBV5-4; the match to TRBD2 covers 7 bases. The TCR originated in a woman aged 40 to 50 with acute or convalescent COVID-19. The specimen was peripheral blood. The CDR3 DNA reads TGTGCCAGCAGCTCGGGAGGCGATTCTCCATACAATGAGCAGTTCTTC. Residues: CASSSGGDSPYNEQFF.